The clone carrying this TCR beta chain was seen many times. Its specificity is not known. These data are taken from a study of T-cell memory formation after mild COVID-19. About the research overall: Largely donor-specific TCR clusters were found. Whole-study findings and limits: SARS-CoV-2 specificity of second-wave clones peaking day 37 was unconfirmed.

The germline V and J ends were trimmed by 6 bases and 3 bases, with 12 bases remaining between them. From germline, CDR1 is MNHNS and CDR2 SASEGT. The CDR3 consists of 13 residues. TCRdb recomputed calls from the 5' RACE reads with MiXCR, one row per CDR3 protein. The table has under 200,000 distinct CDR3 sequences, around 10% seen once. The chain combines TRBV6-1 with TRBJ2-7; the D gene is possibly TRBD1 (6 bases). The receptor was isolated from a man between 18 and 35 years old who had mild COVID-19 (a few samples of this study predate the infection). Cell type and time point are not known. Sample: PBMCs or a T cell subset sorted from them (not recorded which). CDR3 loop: CASRGQLLYEQYF. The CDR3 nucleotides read TGTGCCAGCAGGGGACAACTACTCTACGAGCAGTACTTC.